Following are 20 T cell receptor beta chains from one sample sequenced in a study of cytomegalovirus exposure and HLA in healthy donors. This table comes from immunoSEQ multiplex PCR, and its TCRdb copy is limited to in-frame clones, with some not included. The sample holds over 150,000 clones, around 84% seen once. Sequencing used PBMCs. The receptors were gathered from a man between 18 and 29 years old in good health and CMV-seropositive.

The V call is TRBV25-1, the J call TRBJ1-4; TRBD1 matches at 7 bases. V shed 8 bases, J shed 8 bases, and the junction held 17 bases outside the gene matches. The CDR3 length is 16 residues. Germline CDR1 reads MGHDK; CDR2 reads SYGVNS. CDR3 sequence reads: CASSTGVPSRGEKLFF. The CDR3 bases are TGTGCCAGCTCAACAGGGGTCCCCTCTCGGGGCGAAAAACTGTTTTTT.

The chain has TRBV28 and TRBJ1-5, with D uncertain. The CDR3 consists of 15 residues. Per germline, CDR1 MDHEN and CDR2 SYDVKM. The V and J ends lost 6 bases and 0 bases respectively, with 12 bases between them. The CDR3 nucleotides are TGTGCCAGCAGCCCCGGAGGGAATAGCAATCAGCCCCAGCATTTT. Amino acid sequence: CASSPGGNSNQPQHF.

CDR3 loop: CASSPGQGKVGSYEQYF. For the CDR3, the DNA is TGTGCCAGCAGCCCCGGACAGGGAAAGGTCGGCTCCTACGAGCAGTACTTC. The chain couples TRBV28 to TRBJ2-7, with TRBD1 identical over 8 bases. Germline lookup yields CDR1 MDHEN and CDR2 SYDVKM. The CDR3 covers 17 residues. J lost 0 bases, V lost 6 bases, and 13 bases had no gene match.

The V gene is TRBV6-6, the J gene TRBJ1-1; D unclear. Germline loops: CDR1 MNHNY, CDR2 SVGAGI (reference sequence). The CDR3 totals 13 residues. The V end was cut by 6 bases, the J end by 6 bases, with 14 bases between. The CDR3, as DNA: TGTGCCAGCAGGCACGGTATGAGGGCTGAAGCTTTCTTT. Translated: CASRHGMRAEAFF.

V is TRBV25-1 and J is TRBJ2-3; D remains ambiguous. CDR1 is MGHDK, CDR2 SYGVNS, per germline. The V gene lost 3 bases and the J gene lost 2 bases, with 6 bases spanning the gap. The CDR3 loop spans 13 amino acids. This CDR3 is CASSDRFTDTQYF. For the CDR3, the DNA is TGTGCCAGCAGTGACAGGTTCACAGATACGCAGTATTTT.

CDR3: CASSLGTENTEAFF. CDR3 nucleotide sequence: TGTGCCAGCAGCTTAGGGACAGAGAACACTGAAGCTTTCTTT. The chain is built from TRBV11-2 and TRBJ1-1; TRBD1 might be the D (6 bases). CDR1 is SGHAT, CDR2 FQNNGV, per germline. This CDR3 region has 14 residues. The V end was cut by 1 base, the J end by 1 base, with 7 bases between.

The chain employs TRBV5-4 and TRBJ1-3; possibly TRBD1 for D (5 bases). CDR3 length: 15 amino acids. V shed 3 bases and J shed 0 bases, with 10 bases lying between them. The germline gives CDR1 SGHNT, CDR2 YYREEE (reference sequence). The chain's CDR3 is CASSSQGFSGNTIYF. The CDR3 DNA follows: TGTGCCAGCAGCTCGCAGGGTTTCTCTGGAAACACCATATATTTT.

The rearrangement uses TRBV6-5 and TRBJ2-7, with TRBD1 matching 10 bases. CDR3 length equals 14 residues. Germline V gene lookup returns CDR1 MNHEY and CDR2 SVGAGI. Trimming took 7 bases from V and 6 from J; bases not matched to a gene: 9. The DNA of the CDR3 is TGTGCCAGCATCGGACAGGGGGAGTCCGGCGAGCAGTACTTC. This codes for CASIGQGESGEQYF.

The chain links TRBV5-4 to TRBJ2-3, with D tentatively TRBD2 (6 bases). CDR1 is SGHNT and CDR2 is YYREEE in the germline V gene (reference sequence). CDR3 length equals 14 residues. V gave up 4 bases and J gave up 4 bases, with 13 bases separating them. The CDR3 DNA is TGTGCCAGCAGCCCCGGGGGTAGGGCAGATACGCAGTATTTT. This codes for CASSPGGRADTQYF.

The chain recombines TRBV28 with TRBJ1-5, with TRBD1 as a possible D gene (5 bases). Trimming shortened V by 4 bases and J by 3 bases, and 7 bases separated the two germline ends. Looked up from germline, CDR1 is MDHEN and CDR2 is SYDVKM. CDR3 size: 13 residues. CDR3 DNA: TGTGCCAGCAGTTCAGGGTACAATCAGCCCCAGCATTTT. Translation: CASSSGYNQPQHF.

The genes are TRBV7-9 and TRBJ1-4; TRBD1 matches at 9 bases. Per the germline V gene, CDR1 is SEHNR and CDR2 is FQNEAQ (reference sequence). V was pared by 5 bases and J by 5 bases, with 6 bases of the junction left unmatched. This CDR3 region has 15 residues. The CDR3 protein is CASSAGTGPNEKLFF. The CDR3 nucleotides read TGTGCCAGCAGCGCCGGGACAGGGCCCAATGAAAAACTGTTTTTT. The full variable domain, in which reference TRBV7-9 and TRBJ1-4 provide the parts outside the CDR3, is DTGVSQNPRHKITKRGQNVTFRCDPISEHNRLYWYRQTLGQGPEFLTYFQNEAQLEKSRLLSDRFSAERPKGSFSTLEIQRTEQGDSAMYLCASSAGTGPNEKLFFGSGTQLSVL.

V and J are TRBV19 and TRBJ1-5; D unclear. Looked up from germline, CDR1 is LNHDA and CDR2 is SQIVND (reference sequence). The CDR3 is made up of 14 amino acids. The V end was cut by 2 bases, the J end by 6 bases, with 11 bases between. CDR3 DNA: TGTGCCAGTAGTATATCTCCTTTCGGTCAGCCCCAGCATTTT. It encodes CASSISPFGQPQHF.

The chain has TRBV29-1 and TRBJ2-5, with 10 bases identical to TRBD2. Germline-derived CDR1 and CDR2 are SQVTM and ANQGSEA. There are 14 residues in the CDR3. V trimming: 5 bases; J trimming: 4 bases; junction bases outside the gene matches: 7. The CDR3 region is CSVKREGQSETQYF. CDR3 coding DNA: TGCAGCGTTAAGCGGGAGGGCCAATCAGAGACCCAGTACTTC.

Concerning this clone itself: Other DNA sequences within the sample encode an identical CDR3. This chain joins TRBV5-1 and TRBJ2-1, with D perhaps matching TRBD1 (6 bases). The germline V and J ends were trimmed by 4 bases and 3 bases, with 8 bases remaining between them. The CDR3 is 13 amino acids. Germline CDR1 is SGHRS and CDR2 is YFSETQ. CDR3 DNA sequence: TGCGCCAGCAGCCCGGACAGCTACAATGAGCAGTTCTTC. It yields the protein CASSPDSYNEQFF.

Here the CDR3 DNA reads TGTGCCAGCAGTGCACAGGGGGCGGGTGGGGCCAACGTCCTGACTTTC. Translation gives CASSAQGAGGANVLTF. The gene calls are TRBV6-4 and TRBJ2-6; 9 positions agree with TRBD1. J gave up 3 bases and V 4 bases, and 4 bases lay outside the gene matches. From germline, CDR1 is MRHNA and CDR2 SNTAGT. There are 16 residues in the CDR3.

The chain recombines TRBV7-2 with TRBJ2-6; TRBD2 agrees at 11 bases. The J segment lost 1 base and the V segment lost 5 bases, leaving 7 bases of the junction unmatched. This CDR3 spans 18 amino acids. Germline CDR1 and CDR2: SGHTA and FQGNSA. In nucleotides, the CDR3 is TGTGCCAGCAGCATCATAGCGGGAGGGTGGTCTGGGGCCAACGTCCTGACTTTC. Amino acids: CASSIIAGGWSGANVLTF.

This chain joins TRBV6-5 and TRBJ1-3; D uncertain. The length of the CDR3 is 14 residues. Per germline, CDR1 MNHEY and CDR2 SVGAGI. V lost 3 bases and J 4 bases, leaving 10 bases between the germline ends. Here the CDR3 DNA reads TGTGCCAGCAGTTATCGGTCAGGCGGAAACACCATATATTTT. It specifies CASSYRSGGNTIYF.

The CDR3 sequence is CASSLVPSDAYEQYF. DNA of the CDR3: TGTGCCAGCAGCTTAGTTCCTAGCGACGCCTACGAGCAGTACTTC. The chain couples TRBV7-2 to TRBJ2-7; D is possibly TRBD2 (6 bases). The CDR3 length is 15 residues. Between the trimmed V and J ends, which lost 1 base and 2 bases, there was a span of 12 bases. CDR1 and CDR2 from the germline V gene are SGHTA and FQGNSA.

The chain combines TRBV27 with TRBJ1-1; tentatively, D is TRBD1 (5 bases). This CDR3 region has 13 residues. Germline V CDR1 and CDR2: MNHEY, SMNVEV (reference sequence). Trimming removed 3 bases at V and 3 bases at J, with 8 bases between. The CDR3 DNA is TGTGCCAGCAGTTTTGGGGGGGACACTGAAGCTTTCTTT. Encoded protein: CASSFGGDTEAFF.

The rearrangement links TRBV18 to TRBJ2-1; unclear D gene. Looked up from germline, CDR1 is KGHSH and CDR2 is LQKENI. V dropped 2 bases and J dropped 5 bases, with 7 bases sitting between them. This CDR3 has 13 amino acids. The CDR3 region has the DNA TGTGCCAGCTCACCAGGGCTCGACAATGAGCAGTTCTTC. This translates into CASSPGLDNEQFF.